This T cell receptor (beta chain) was found in a study of blood T cell repertoires in COVID-19. Overall study: Whether acute or convalescent, the COVID-19 samples came from the United States, Italy and Spain.

The CDR3 contains 17 residues. V was cut by 2 bases and J by 0 bases, with 14 bases left in between. The germline gives CDR1 PRHDT, CDR2 FYEKMQ (reference sequence). The participants were between roughly 18 and 89 years old and came from 24 US areas. The assay was immunoSEQ multiplex PCR, and TCRdb's table has in-frame clones only and misses some. The sample gives about 210,000 clones, 80% of which show up once; 3.5% to 4.5% is in the top ten. This receptor was taken from a man aged 30 to 39 with acute COVID-19. This chain connects TRBV13 to TRBJ1-5, with D perhaps TRBD1 (6 bases). What was sequenced was PBMCs or T cells enriched from blood (not recorded which). The CDR3: CASSLKGAGVSNQPQHF. As DNA, the CDR3 is TGTGCCAGCAGCTTAAAAGGGGCAGGGGTTAGCAATCAGCCCCAGCATTTT.